Shown below are 30 T cell receptor beta chains from a single sample sequenced in a study of human T cells and chemical hapten exposure. TCRdb called the RACE reads again in MiXCR, with one record for every CDR3 protein. Here the sample spans more than 95,000 distinct CDR3 sequences, about 12% being singletons. Time point defined: patch test 1, 2 weeks after DPC sensitization. Treatment of the sample: therapeutic diphenylcyclopropenone sensitization with weekly scalp DPC. Sequenced here: whole blood, sampled in connection with sensitization to the hapten diphenylcyclopropenone (DPC). All receptors derive from a woman in her 50s with alopecia areata. Some clones in this sample may be carry-over from other donors' samples.

This clonotype has just a few counts. This chain connects TRBV4-2 to TRBJ1-1; D is unclear. Germline V gene sequence: CDR1 LGHNA, CDR2 YNFKEQ. Trimming took 0 bases from V and 7 from J, leaving 9 bases between them. This CDR3 comprises 13 residues. As DNA, the CDR3 is TGTGCCAGCAGCCAAGAGAGGGTCTATGAAGCTTTCTTT. Amino acids: CASSQERVYEAFF.

In its sample, this clonotype was seen a few times. The chain links TRBV5-1 to TRBJ2-7, with D unresolved. Trimming left V 1 base short and J 2 bases short, with 10 bases between. The CDR3 runs 14 residues. The germline V gene encodes CDR1 SGHRS and CDR2 YFSETQ. The CDR3 sequence is CASSLIQVPYEQYF. CDR3 nucleotides: TGCGCCAGCAGCTTGATTCAGGTTCCCTACGAGCAGTACTTC.

This clonotype was picked up a small number of times. The chain carries TRBV27 and TRBJ2-3; 11 bases are shared with TRBD1. The CDR3 is 14 residues long. After removal of 6 bases from V and 7 bases from J, the junction contained 6 bases not matched to a gene. Germline V CDR1 and CDR2: MNHEY, SMNVEV (reference sequence). The CDR3 here is CASRRTGGAYTQYF. The CDR3 region has the DNA TGTGCCAGCAGGAGGACAGGGGGCGCTTATACGCAGTATTTT.

This clonotype was recorded many times. The chain carries TRBV11-2 and TRBJ2-1; D is perhaps TRBD1 (6 bases). Trimming cost V 4 bases and J 6 bases, with 16 bases left between them. Germline V gene lookup returns CDR1 SGHAT and CDR2 FQNNGV. The CDR3 sequence is 15 residues long. The CDR3 loop is CASSYMYGGRNEQFF. Here the CDR3 DNA reads TGTGCCAGCAGCTATATGTATGGGGGCCGCAATGAGCAGTTCTTC.

V gene TRBV6-1 combines with J gene TRBJ2-3, with 11 bases lining up with TRBD2. The junction had 7 bases not matched to a gene; V was cut back by 5 bases and J by 3 bases. This CDR3 has 16 amino acids. Germline V gene lookup returns CDR1 MNHNS and CDR2 SASEGT. As DNA, the CDR3 is TGTGCCAGCAGTATACGACTAGCGGGATTGACAGATACGCAGTATTTT. It codes for CASSIRLAGLTDTQYF.

For this clonotype: A read error may produce the germline difference seen at one junction end. The J gene is TRBJ1-2, the V gene TRBV28, with D uncertain. The germline gives CDR1 MDHEN, CDR2 SYDVKM. This CDR3 is 15 amino acids long. CDR3 in DNA: TGTGCCAGCAGGGCTGGTGTTGTAGGAAACTATGACTACACCTTC. Translation: CASRAGVVGNYDYTF.

This clonotype was recorded once. V usage is TRBV29-1 and J usage is TRBJ2-7; no reliable D call. The V gene's germline CDR1 is SQVTM and CDR2 ANQGSEA. Trimming took off 6 bases at V and 4 bases at J, with 10 bases between the two ends. The CDR3 sequence is 11 residues long. The DNA of the CDR3 is TGCAGCGTAATACCAGAATACGAGCAGTACTTC. Translated, it gives CSVIPEYEQYF.

The gene calls are TRBV12-5 and TRBJ1-1, with D possibly TRBD1 on 6 matching bases. This CDR3 comprises 17 residues. Between the trimmed V and J ends, which lost 3 bases and 3 bases, there was a span of 20 bases. Germline-derived CDR1 and CDR2 are LGHNT and FRNRAP. The CDR3 protein is CASGFSRNRADDTEAFF. The CDR3 DNA reads as TGTGCTAGTGGTTTCTCAAGGAACAGGGCGGACGACACTGAAGCTTTCTTT.

V and J are TRBV7-9 and TRBJ1-5; D might be TRBD1 (5 bases). Trimming pared 1 base from V and 1 base from J, leaving 8 bases between. The CDR3 runs to 15 residues. From germline, CDR1 is SEHNR and CDR2 FQNEAQ (reference sequence). CDR3 in DNA: TGTGCCAGCAGCTTAGGGGGGACGAGCAATCAGCCCCAGCATTTT. Translated: CASSLGGTSNQPQHF.

The chain is built from TRBV29-1 and TRBJ2-5, with no clear D. Per the germline V gene, CDR1 is SQVTM and CDR2 is ANQGSEA. This CDR3 has 11 amino acids. Trimming removed 5 bases at V and 6 bases at J, with 10 bases between. CDR3 DNA: TGCAGCGTTCTCGGTGGTCAGACCCAGTACTTC. Amino acid sequence: CSVLGGQTQYF.

The rearrangement joins TRBV6-5 to TRBJ1-5; the D is unclear. This CDR3 spans 16 amino acids. Trimming shortened V by 5 bases and J by 6 bases, and 20 bases separated the two germline ends. Germline V lookup: CDR1 MNHEY, CDR2 SVGAGI. The CDR3 sequence is CASSVRRASLPQPQHF. DNA of the CDR3: TGTGCCAGCAGTGTTCGGCGGGCCTCACTCCCTCAGCCCCAGCATTTT.

In its sample, this clonotype was seen a few times. The chain joins TRBV7-9 to TRBJ1-4; D is unresolved. The CDR3 covers 14 residues. V lost 6 bases and J lost 7, with 15 bases in between. Per the germline V gene, CDR1 is SEHNR and CDR2 is FQNEAQ (reference sequence). Here the CDR3 reads CASSSRVRFEKLFF. The CDR3 DNA sequence: TGTGCCAGCAGTTCAAGGGTTCGTTTTGAAAAACTGTTTTTT. The variable domain in full, completed from reference TRBV7-9 and TRBJ1-4, reads DTGVSQNPRHKITKRGQNVTFRCDPISEHNRLYWYRQTLGQGPEFLTYFQNEAQLEKSRLLSDRFSAERPKGSFSTLEIQRTEQGDSAMYLCASSSRVRFEKLFFGSGTQLSVL.

This chain connects TRBV6-2 or TRBV6-3 to TRBJ1-1; 7 bases are a match to TRBD1. Unmatched junction bases numbered 9, after V lost 10 bases and J lost 7 bases. The germline V gene has CDR1 MNHEY and CDR2 SVGEGT. The CDR3 length is 12 residues. CDR3 DNA: TGTGCCACCGCAAACAGGGGATTTGAAGCTTTCTTT. Encoded protein: CATANRGFEAFF.

V is TRBV29-1 and J is TRBJ2-1; TRBD2 is a possible D gene (6 bases). The V end was cut by 6 bases, the J end by 3 bases, with 12 bases between. This CDR3 has 13 residues. Per germline, CDR1 SQVTM and CDR2 ANQGSEA. The CDR3 reads CSVVRGYYNEQFF. As DNA, the CDR3 is TGCAGCGTGGTACGGGGGTACTACAATGAGCAGTTCTTC.

The rearrangement links TRBV19 to TRBJ2-1; D perhaps matches TRBD2 (6 bases). Germline values: CDR1 LNHDA, CDR2 SQIVND (reference sequence). CDR3 length: 16 residues. V lost 3 bases, J lost 7 bases, and 19 bases lay in between. CDR3 coding DNA: TGTGCCAGTAGTATCGGCGAGGTGCGGGAAACAAATGAGCAGTTCTTC. Its protein product is CASSIGEVRETNEQFF.

The rearrangement joins TRBV15 to TRBJ1-5; D may be TRBD1 (5 bases). CDR1 and CDR2 from the germline V gene are LNHNV and YYDKDF (reference sequence). The CDR3 sequence is 14 residues long. Trimming shortened V by 0 bases and J by 2 bases, and 5 bases separated the two germline ends. The CDR3 protein is CATSREGGNQPQHF. CDR3 sequence (DNA): TGTGCCACCAGCAGAGAAGGGGGCAATCAGCCCCAGCATTTT. Filled out from reference TRBV15 and TRBJ1-5, the complete variable domain reads DAMVIQNPRYQVTQFGKPVTLSCSQTLNHNVMYWYQQKSSQAPKLLFHYYDKDFNNEADTPDNFQSRRPNTSFCFLDIRSPGLGDTAMYLCATSREGGNQPQHFGDGTRLSIL.

The CDR3 reads CASRPLGSGANVLTF. As DNA, the CDR3 is TGTGCCAGCAGACCCCTTGGGTCTGGGGCCAACGTCCTGACTTTC. V is TRBV28 and J is TRBJ2-6; no firm D call. V dropped 6 bases and J dropped 1 base, with 10 bases sitting between them. This CDR3 comprises 15 residues. The germline gives CDR1 MDHEN, CDR2 SYDVKM.

This clonotype appeared many times. The V gene is TRBV20-1, the J gene TRBJ1-2, with TRBD1 identical over 7 bases. CDR3 size: 13 residues. Germline loops: CDR1 DFQATT, CDR2 SNEGSKA (reference sequence). Trimming at V came to 3 bases and at J to 4 bases, leaving 5 bases not matched to a gene. As DNA, the CDR3 is TGCAGTGCTAGTCAGGGGGGAGCCTATGGCTACACCTTC. This encodes CSASQGGAYGYTF.

The CDR3 sequence: CASSLRGQRWMNTEAFF. DNA of the CDR3: TGTGCCAGCAGCTTGAGGGGCCAGCGCTGGATGAACACTGAAGCTTTCTTT. The V call is TRBV5-6, the J call TRBJ1-1; TRBD1 is a possible D gene (5 bases). The CDR3 covers 17 residues. Germline CDR1 reads SGHDT; CDR2 reads YYEEEE. The germline V and J ends were trimmed by 1 base and 0 bases, with 16 bases remaining between them. The complete variable domain, with remaining parts taken from reference TRBV5-6 and TRBJ1-1, reads DAGVTQSPTHLIKTRGQQVTLRCSPKSGHDTVSWYQQALGQGPQFIFQYYEEEERQRGNFPDRFSGHQFPNYSSELNVNALLLGDSALYLCASSLRGQRWMNTEAFFGQGTRLTVV.

This clonotype was seen ten or more times. The chain has TRBV6-2 or TRBV6-3 and TRBJ2-5, with D uncertain. The germline V gene has CDR1 MNHEY and CDR2 SVGEGT. V gave up 4 bases and J gave up 2 bases, with 8 bases separating them. CDR3 length: 13 amino acids. CDR3 sequence: CASSWGRQETQYF. DNA for the CDR3: TGTGCCAGCAGTTGGGGTAGGCAAGAGACCCAGTACTTC.

This clonotype came up once. The chain couples TRBV20-1 to TRBJ2-1; 11 nucleotides match TRBD2. The trim removed 3 bases at V and 4 bases at J, leaving 5 bases unmatched. CDR1 and CDR2 from the germline V gene are DFQATT and SNEGSKA (reference sequence). The CDR3 is made up of 15 amino acids. This CDR3 reads CSAREGLAVYNEQFF. DNA for the CDR3: TGCAGTGCTAGGGAGGGACTAGCGGTTTACAATGAGCAGTTCTTC.

This clonotype has a handful of counts. The J gene is TRBJ2-2, the V gene TRBV7-6, with a tentative D call TRBD1 (6 bases). Germline lookup yields CDR1 SGHVS and CDR2 FNYEAQ. The CDR3 runs 18 residues. The V gene lost 5 bases and the J gene lost 6 bases, with 25 bases spanning the gap. CDR3 sequence reads: CASSLTFRDKDGAGELFF. DNA for the CDR3: TGTGCCAGCAGCCTAACCTTCCGGGACAAAGACGGGGCCGGGGAGCTGTTTTTT.

This clonotype was recorded at least ten times. The chain combines TRBV7-6 with TRBJ1-4; D is unclear. V lost 5 bases, J lost 4 bases, and 14 bases lay in between. The CDR3 loop spans 15 amino acids. Germline-derived CDR1 and CDR2 are SGHVS and FNYEAQ. CDR3 amino acids: CASSGPNRLNEKLFF. Here the CDR3 DNA reads TGTGCCAGCAGCGGTCCGAACAGACTTAATGAAAAACTGTTTTTT.

A few counts support this clonotype. The V and J genes are TRBV7-6 and TRBJ2-2; D unclear. Germline V gene lookup returns CDR1 SGHVS and CDR2 FNYEAQ. This CDR3 has 14 residues. Trimming cost V 1 base and J 1 base, with 4 bases left between them. CDR3: CASSLEQNTGELFF. DNA for the CDR3: TGTGCCAGCAGCTTAGAACAGAACACCGGGGAGCTGTTTTTT.

This clonotype has a count of ten or more. This sequence joins TRBV5-1 and TRBJ2-2; D is uncertain. The CDR3 length is 12 residues. Germline CDR1 SGHRS, CDR2 YFSETQ. Trimming removed 4 bases at V and 0 bases at J, with 1 base between. The DNA for the CDR3 is TGCGCCAGCAGCACGAACACCGGGGAGCTGTTTTTT. Amino acid sequence: CASSTNTGELFF. Full variable domain (remainder filled in from reference TRBV5-1 and TRBJ2-2): KAGVTQTPRYLIKTRGQQVTLSCSPISGHRSVSWYQQTPGQGLQFLFEYFSETQRNKGNFPGRFSGRQFSNSRSEMNVSTLELGDSALYLCASSTNTGELFFGEGSRLTVL.

This clonotype has just a few counts. This chain uses TRBV28 with TRBJ2-7; D is undetermined. The CDR3 is made up of 11 amino acids. In germline, CDR1 is MDHEN, CDR2 SYDVKM. V was pared by 5 bases and J by 3 bases, with 5 bases between. This CDR3 is CASSPRYEQYF. The CDR3 DNA is TGTGCCAGCAGTCCTCGCTACGAGCAGTACTTC.

The chain links TRBV5-4 to TRBJ2-7; D is unresolved. Germline values: CDR1 SGHNT, CDR2 YYREEE (reference sequence). The CDR3 length is 12 residues. V lost 4 bases and J lost 3, with 8 bases in between. CDR3: CASSSSNYEQYF. CDR3 in DNA: TGTGCCAGCAGCAGTTCAAACTACGAGCAGTACTTC.

This clonotype was seen ten or more times. V is TRBV6-2 or TRBV6-3 and J is TRBJ1-1; D uncertain. The CDR3 totals 14 residues. Trimming shortened V by 5 bases and J by 0 bases, and 10 bases separated the two germline ends. Germline V gene data show CDR1 as MNHEY and CDR2 as SVGEGT. The DNA for the CDR3 is TGTGCCAGCAGTCCCCGGCTGTTGAACACTGAAGCTTTCTTT. The encoded protein is CASSPRLLNTEAFF.

This clonotype was counted many times. In nucleotides, the CDR3 is TGCGCCAGCAGCTCTCAGACAATGGAAGGAAACACCATATATTTT. Its translation is CASSSQTMEGNTIYF. The rearrangement links TRBV5-1 to TRBJ1-3; no reliable D call. The CDR3 has 15 amino acids. From germline, CDR1 is SGHRS and CDR2 YFSETQ. The V end was cut by 3 bases, the J end by 4 bases, with 14 bases between.

This clonotype was detected ten times or more. The rearrangement joins TRBV18 to TRBJ1-6; D is undetermined. This CDR3 has 11 amino acids. Germline lookup yields CDR1 KGHSH and CDR2 LQKENI. With 6 bases removed from V and 6 bases from J, the gap between germline ends came to 3 bases. The CDR3 region has the DNA TGTGCCAGCTCCGGTAATTCACCCCTCCACTTT. This sequence encodes CASSGNSPLHF.